This note documents a single T cell receptor (beta chain) sequence. Its specificity is not known. Sequencing was performed with immunoSEQ multiplex PCR; in TCRdb, only in-frame clones are kept and a portion is missing. The table has more than 90,000 clones, 87% seen once. This record comes from a study of T cell responses to AZD1222 COVID-19 vaccine. V was cut by 3 bases and J by 1 base, with 9 bases left in between. Germline V lookup: CDR1 SGHVS, CDR2 FQNEAQ. The CDR3 loop spans 14 amino acids. Study observations and caveats: Reportedly, nearly half of unique spike TCRs recognized epitopes outside B.1.351/B.1.1.7 mutations. All repertoire sampling was performed exclusively after the peak T cell response. Recipients of AZD1222 seropositive at baseline numbered only 5 to 7. Females outnumbered males among donors, who were mostly white British; clonal diversity was possibly underestimated.

The receptor was derived from an adult who received the AZD1222 COVID-19 vaccine. This chain joins TRBV7-8 and TRBJ1-2; perhaps TRBD1 as D (6 bases). This specimen consisted of peripheral blood, obtained 28 days after the second AZD1222 dose. The CDR3 protein is CASSLGHLNYGYTF. In DNA form, the CDR3 reads TGTGCCAGCAGCTTGGGACACCTTAACTATGGCTACACCTTC.